Presented here are 26 T cell receptor beta chains from one specimen sequenced in a study of post-analysis software for immune sequencing data. Their recognized antigens are unknown. Overall study findings and caveats: Roughly 5 TRBV segments occurring more often in patients than controls included TRBV5-6, TRBV5-1 and TRBV20-1.

Built from TCR beta cDNA, the libraries had unique molecular identifiers in them. Using its own MiXCR run on the PCR reads, TCRdb lists one record per CDR3 protein. Seen here are more than 450,000 distinct CDR3 sequences, roughly 45% observed once, and the top ten hold more than 1.5%. The sample consisted of blood. These receptors were obtained from a girl under 18 with multiple sclerosis.

Remarks on this clonotype: Given a much more abundant clone one base away, this may be a read error. The chain has TRBV11-2 and TRBJ2-3; D ambiguous. The ends were cut back, 5 bases at V and 8 bases at J, with 11 bases in the middle. Per germline, CDR1 SGHAT and CDR2 FQNNGV. The CDR3 contains 12 residues. The CDR3 DNA reads TGTGCCAGCAGCCCCTCCGTAGGTACGCAGTATTTT. Its translation is CASSPSVGTQYF.

This clonotype has just a few counts. This chain connects TRBV5-1 to TRBJ1-2, with TRBD1 matching over 9 bases. The CDR3 is 14 amino acids. Unmatched junction bases numbered 5, after V lost 2 bases and J lost 6 bases. Germline V gene lookup returns CDR1 SGHRS and CDR2 YFSETQ. The CDR3 is CASSFRDRANGYTF. CDR3 coding DNA: TGCGCCAGCAGCTTCCGGGACAGGGCGAATGGCTACACCTTC.

V is TRBV10-3 and J is TRBJ2-3; weak D call: TRBD1 (6 bases). Trimming left V 7 bases short and J 5 bases short, with 19 bases between. Germline V gives CDR1 ENHRY, CDR2 SYGVKD. This CDR3 comprises 15 residues. The CDR3 here is CAITRGGQIEDTQYF. CDR3 in DNA: TGTGCCATCACCCGGGGCGGACAGATAGAAGATACGCAGTATTTT.

This clonotype has a single count. The gene calls are TRBV6-1 and TRBJ1-2, with 10 bases aligning to TRBD1. With V trimmed by 11 bases and J by 2 bases, 2 bases remained unmatched. CDR1 and CDR2 from the germline V gene are MNHNS and SASEGT. This CDR3 is 12 amino acids long. CDR3 DNA sequence: TGTGCCCTGGGACAGGGGAACTATGGCTACACCTTC. It yields the protein CALGQGNYGYTF.

CDR3 nucleotides: TGTGCCAGCAGTTTAAGGCGGGAGTTAGTTAGCGAGCAGTTCTTC. Protein: CASSLRRELVSEQFF. The chain is built from TRBV27 and TRBJ2-1, with TRBD2 matching over 7 bases. The V gene end was trimmed by 2 bases and the J gene end by 10 bases; junction bases not matched to a gene: 11. The CDR3 contains 15 residues. The germline gives CDR1 MNHEY, CDR2 SMNVEV (reference sequence).

This clonotype was counted only a few times. This chain connects TRBV20-1 to TRBJ2-4; 7 nucleotides line up with TRBD1. The tail of the sequence fits TRBJ2-7 better, so the J call may be wrong. Germline-derived CDR1 and CDR2 are DFQATT and SNEGSKA (reference sequence). The CDR3 covers 12 residues. The chain's CDR3 is CSASTGIYEQYF. The CDR3 DNA sequence: TGCAGTGCTTCGACAGGGATCTACGAGCAGTACTTC.

This chain links TRBV10-3 with TRBJ1-2; D may be TRBD1 (5 bases). The CDR3 totals 13 residues. CDR1 and CDR2 (germline): ENHRY, SYGVKD. V was pared by 7 bases and J by 0 bases, with 9 bases between. The CDR3 spells CAIKGEANYGYTF. The CDR3 DNA is TGTGCCATCAAAGGGGAAGCTAACTATGGCTACACCTTC.

This clonotype was counted only a few times. CDR3 amino acids: CASSTGLGNEQFF. The DNA for the CDR3 is TGTGCCAGCAGCACGGGACTAGGCAATGAGCAGTTCTTC. V usage is TRBV12-3 or TRBV12-4 and J usage is TRBJ2-1, with 8 bases that match TRBD2. V gave up 6 bases and J gave up 6 bases; unmatched junction bases: 4. The CDR3 is made up of 13 amino acids.

The chain is built from TRBV6-2 or TRBV6-3 and TRBJ2-1; 7 nucleotides line up with TRBD2. Trimming took 6 bases from V and 8 from J; bases not matched to a gene: 13. The CDR3 totals 15 residues. Germline lookup yields CDR1 MNHEY and CDR2 SVGEGT. CDR3 loop: CASRTSDPLGYEQFF. CDR3 bases: TGTGCCAGCAGAACTAGCGACCCACTTGGCTATGAGCAGTTCTTC.

The rearrangement joins TRBV7-2 to TRBJ2-5; D gene uncertain. The better agreement between TRBJ2-7 and the DNA end casts doubt on the J call. Germline V CDR1 and CDR2: SGHTA, FQGNSA. The CDR3 has 12 residues. CDR3 DNA sequence: TGTGCCAGCAGCCCAGGCCGCTACGAGCAGTACTTC. Its translation is CASSPGRYEQYF.

The chain links TRBV7-2 to TRBJ2-7, with 9 positions matching TRBD2. V dropped 5 bases and J dropped 6; count of bases not matched to a gene: 5. Germline lookup yields CDR1 SGHTA and CDR2 FQGNSA. This CDR3 contains 13 residues. The CDR3 protein is CASSEQLAGEQYF. The CDR3 DNA follows: TGTGCCAGCAGCGAGCAACTAGCGGGCGAGCAGTACTTC.

The chain combines TRBV7-6 with TRBJ2-1, with 10 nucleotides matching TRBD2. The CDR3 consists of 17 residues. Germline CDR1 is SGHVS and CDR2 is FNYEAQ. Unmatched junction bases numbered 9, after V lost 1 base and J lost 6 bases. The CDR3 here is CASSLVGLAGAFNEQFF. DNA of the CDR3: TGTGCCAGCAGCTTAGTAGGGCTAGCGGGAGCTTTCAATGAGCAGTTCTTC.

This clonotype has only a few counts. The chain joins TRBV12-3 or TRBV12-4 to TRBJ2-5; D remains ambiguous. The V gene lost 1 base and the J gene lost 4 bases, with 7 bases spanning the gap. The CDR3 loop spans 13 amino acids. The CDR3 nucleotides are TGTGCCAGCAGTTTAGTTTCCCGAGAGACCCAGTACTTC. It is translated as CASSLVSRETQYF.

The chain employs TRBV29-1 and TRBJ2-1; perhaps TRBD1 as D (6 bases). Germline V gene lookup returns CDR1 SQVTM and CDR2 ANQGSEA. The CDR3 loop spans 14 amino acids. The V gene lost 2 bases and the J gene lost 8 bases, with 16 bases spanning the gap. The CDR3 DNA follows: TGCAGCGTTGAAAAACAGGGTGCGGTCGATGAGCAGTTCTTC. Protein: CSVEKQGAVDEQFF.

For the CDR3, the DNA is TGTGCCAGCAGCTTACCGGGACAGGTCACTGAAGCTTTCTTT. It codes for CASSLPGQVTEAFF. The chain links TRBV7-9 to TRBJ1-1; TRBD1 aligns across 8 bases. V lost 2 bases, J lost 4 bases, and 3 bases stayed unmatched. This CDR3 region has 14 residues. Germline CDR1 and CDR2: SEHNR and FQNEAQ (reference sequence). Full variable domain (rest looked up from reference TRBV7-9 and TRBJ1-1): DTGVSQNPRHKITKRGQNVTFRCDPISEHNRLYWYRQTLGQGPEFLTYFQNEAQLEKSRLLSDRFSAERPKGSFSTLEIQRTEQGDSAMYLCASSLPGQVTEAFFGQGTRLTVV.

The chain has TRBV6-5 and TRBJ2-5; the D is unclear. CDR1 is MNHEY, CDR2 SVGAGI, per germline. Deletions cut 4 bases from V and 11 bases from J, with 11 bases between. This CDR3 is 11 amino acids long. CDR3 residues: CASSSSLVQYF. DNA of the CDR3: TGTGCCAGCAGTTCCTCCCTTGTACAGTACTTC.

This rearrangement joins TRBV5-1 to TRBJ2-7; 8 nucleotides align to TRBD1. Germline lookup yields CDR1 SGHRS and CDR2 YFSETQ. The V and J ends lost 0 bases and 3 bases, in that order; junction bases with no gene match: 14. The CDR3 extends over 18 amino acids. The CDR3 loop is CASSLASAPTDRGYEQYF. The CDR3 DNA follows: TGCGCCAGCAGCTTGGCCTCAGCCCCCACCGACAGGGGCTACGAGCAGTACTTC.

This clonotype was counted only a few times. This chain uses TRBV6-6 with TRBJ2-1, with a tentative D call TRBD2 (6 bases). The CDR3 has 11 residues. The V and J ends lost 7 bases and 9 bases respectively, with 10 bases between them. Germline values: CDR1 MNHNY, CDR2 SVGAGI (reference sequence). CDR3: CASKRRGEQFF. The CDR3 bases are TGTGCCAGCAAGAGGCGGGGTGAGCAGTTCTTC.

In DNA, the CDR3 is TGTGCCAGCAGCTTAGGGTACGGGACTAGCGGAATCGGCACAGATACGCAGTATTTT. Its translation is CASSLGYGTSGIGTDTQYF. The rearrangement links TRBV7-4 to TRBJ2-3; 11 nucleotides match TRBD2. The CDR3 contains 19 residues. V lost 1 base and J lost 1; bases outside the gene matches: 10. Germline V gene data show CDR1 as SGHVT and CDR2 as SQSDAQ.

This rearrangement joins TRBV7-4 to TRBJ2-1; tentatively, D is TRBD1 (5 bases). Germline V gene sequence: CDR1 SGHVT, CDR2 SQSDAQ. V was clipped by 2 bases and J by 10 bases, with 15 bases between them. This CDR3 contains 14 residues. The CDR3 DNA is TGTGCCAGCAGCTTACAGGGATTTAGGTGGGAGCAGTTCTTC. Its protein product is CASSLQGFRWEQFF. Full variable domain (remainder filled in from reference TRBV7-4 and TRBJ2-1): GAGVSQSPRYKVAKRGRDVALRCDSISGHVTLYWYRQTLGQGSEVLTYSQSDAQRDKSGRPSGRFSAERPERSVSTLKIQRTEQGDSAVYLCASSLQGFRWEQFFGPGTRLTVL.

The V and J genes are TRBV7-9 and TRBJ2-1; D not certain. Germline CDR1 SEHNR, CDR2 FQNEAQ (reference sequence). The CDR3 runs 14 residues. Trimming stripped 4 bases from V and 2 bases from J, with 9 bases between. CDR3 loop: CASSSHLTYNEQFF. As DNA, the CDR3 is TGTGCCAGCAGCTCGCACCTAACCTACAATGAGCAGTTCTTC.

This clonotype was counted between two and nine times. J is TRBJ2-4 and V is TRBV4-1, with D perhaps TRBD2 (6 bases). The length of the CDR3 is 14 residues. V lost 4 bases and J 13 bases, leaving 20 bases between the germline ends. The germline gives CDR1 MGHRA, CDR2 YSYEKL. CDR3 protein: CASSLGSPGREQYF. The CDR3 DNA reads TGCGCCAGCAGCCTAGGGAGTCCCGGGAGAGAGCAGTACTTC.

This rearrangement joins TRBV6-4 to TRBJ2-3; 13 bases are shared with TRBD2. This CDR3 is built from 18 residues. The germline V gene has CDR1 MRHNA and CDR2 SNTAGT. V lost 4 bases, J lost 2 bases, and 9 bases stayed unmatched. The CDR3 region is CASSAEMGTSGATDTQYF. The CDR3 bases are TGTGCCAGCAGTGCCGAGATGGGGACTAGCGGGGCCACAGATACGCAGTATTTT.

J is TRBJ2-7 and V is TRBV29-1; D might be TRBD1 (5 bases). The germline V gene encodes CDR1 SQVTM and CDR2 ANQGSEA. This CDR3 spans 13 amino acids. V was trimmed by 7 bases and J by 3 bases, leaving 16 bases between them. This chain's CDR3 is CSAEGATDYEQYF. CDR3 nucleotide sequence: TGCAGCGCCGAAGGGGCAACCGACTACGAGCAGTACTTC.

V gene TRBV6-4 combines with J gene TRBJ2-6; maybe TRBD1 (5 bases). Deletions cut 4 bases from V and 3 bases from J, with 10 bases between. The CDR3 has 15 amino acids. The germline V gene encodes CDR1 MRHNA and CDR2 SNTAGT. The CDR3 DNA is TGTGCCAGCAGTGTCAGGGATAGTGGGGCCAACGTCCTGACTTTC. Amino acid sequence: CASSVRDSGANVLTF.

The chain employs TRBV5-1 and TRBJ2-1, with 8 bases aligning to TRBD1. V shed 2 bases, J shed 7 bases, and the junction held 20 bases outside the gene matches. CDR3 length equals 19 residues. Germline V gene lookup returns CDR1 SGHRS and CDR2 YFSETQ. This CDR3 is CASSLVHHWDRNPSNEQFF. The CDR3 DNA sequence: TGCGCCAGCAGCTTAGTCCACCACTGGGACAGGAACCCGTCGAATGAGCAGTTCTTC. Full variable domain (rest looked up from reference TRBV5-1 and TRBJ2-1): KAGVTQTPRYLIKTRGQQVTLSCSPISGHRSVSWYQQTPGQGLQFLFEYFSETQRNKGNFPGRFSGRQFSNSRSEMNVSTLELGDSALYLCASSLVHHWDRNPSNEQFFGPGTRLTVL.